The 24 T cell receptor beta chains below were found in one sample sequenced in a study of T cells in localized non-small cell lung cancer. Measured with immunoSEQ multiplex PCR; TCRdb has only the in-frame clones, and not every one. The table records tens of thousands of clones, just under 85% of them present only once. Sequenced material: peripheral blood, taken before any cancer treatment. The receptors derive from a female donor older than 55 with stage I lung adenocarcinoma.

V usage is TRBV25-1 and J usage is TRBJ1-4, with TRBD1 as a possible D gene (5 bases). The germline V gene has CDR1 MGHDK and CDR2 SYGVNS. Trimming cost V 2 bases and J 7 bases, with 14 bases left between them. This CDR3 comprises 15 residues. The CDR3 sequence: CASSEGTSGAEKLFF. The CDR3 DNA sequence: TGTGCCAGCAGTGAAGGGACCTCGGGCGCTGAAAAACTGTTTTTT. The full variable domain, in which reference TRBV25-1 and TRBJ1-4 provide the parts outside the CDR3, is EADIYQTPRYLVIGTGKKITLECSQTMGHDKMYWYQQDPGMELHLIHYSYGVNSTEKGDLSSESTVSRIRTEHFPLTLESARPSHTSQYLCASSEGTSGAEKLFFGSGTQLSVL.

The chain is built from TRBV5-1 and TRBJ1-2; TRBD1 agrees at 10 bases. Trimming at V came to 5 bases and at J to 8 bases, leaving 6 bases not matched to a gene. The germline gives CDR1 SGHRS, CDR2 YFSETQ. This CDR3 region has 13 residues. The DNA for the CDR3 is TGCGCCAGCAGAATTGGGACAGGGGAAGGCTACACCTTC. It specifies CASRIGTGEGYTF.

J is TRBJ2-5 and V is TRBV10-3; 9 positions agree with TRBD2. The V gene end was trimmed by 3 bases and the J gene end by 5 bases; junction bases not matched to a gene: 10. This CDR3 contains 16 residues. From germline, CDR1 is ENHRY and CDR2 SYGVKD. CDR3 in amino acids: CAISEVAGGVAETQYF. The CDR3 region has the DNA TGTGCCATCAGTGAAGTCGCGGGAGGGGTCGCGGAGACCCAGTACTTC.

This chain joins TRBV5-1 and TRBJ1-1; D ambiguous. Trimming stripped 1 base from V and 2 bases from J, with 12 bases between. CDR3 size: 15 residues. Germline V CDR1 and CDR2: SGHRS, YFSETQ. CDR3 bases: TGCGCCAGCAGCTTGTCCCAAAACTCTAACACTGAAGCTTTCTTT. Protein: CASSLSQNSNTEAFF. Full variable domain (missing parts from reference TRBV5-1 and TRBJ1-1): KAGVTQTPRYLIKTRGQQVTLSCSPISGHRSVSWYQQTPGQGLQFLFEYFSETQRNKGNFPGRFSGRQFSNSRSEMNVSTLELGDSALYLCASSLSQNSNTEAFFGQGTRLTVV.

V and J are TRBV11-3 and TRBJ2-7; 11 nucleotides agree with TRBD1. Germline assignment: CDR1 SGHNT and CDR2 YENEEA. The CDR3 loop spans 17 amino acids. V shed 3 bases, J shed 6 bases, and the junction held 13 bases outside the gene matches. This CDR3 reads CASSLPGQGDFLGEQYF. The CDR3 nucleotides read TGTGCCAGCAGCTTGCCGGGACAGGGGGATTTTCTGGGCGAGCAGTACTTC.

The chain uses TRBV11-2 and TRBJ2-3; D ambiguous. The germline gives CDR1 SGHAT, CDR2 FQNNGV. V lost 8 bases and J lost 2, with 23 bases in between. CDR3 length equals 17 residues. CDR3 nucleotide sequence: TGTGCCAGCCCACCCCTAAACTCCCGCCCTTTCACAGATACGCAGTATTTT. It translates to CASPPLNSRPFTDTQYF.

A remark on this clone: Other DNA sequences of this sample code for an identical CDR3. The chain joins TRBV30 to TRBJ1-4; D might be TRBD1 (5 bases). This CDR3 has 16 residues. Trimming stripped 4 bases from V and 6 bases from J, with 21 bases between. Looked up from germline, CDR1 is GTSNPN and CDR2 is SVGIG (reference sequence). Here the CDR3 reads CAWTPDGGGSHEKLFF. CDR3 nucleotide sequence: TGTGCCTGGACCCCTGATGGCGGGGGGTCACATGAAAAACTGTTTTTT.

This chain uses TRBV6-1 with TRBJ1-3, with 7 bases aligning to TRBD1. The CDR3 spans 14 residues. V lost 6 bases, J lost 3 bases, and 5 bases stayed unmatched. Germline CDR1 MNHNS, CDR2 SASEGT. The DNA for the CDR3 is TGTGCCAGCAGACCCGACAGGGTTGGAAACACCATATATTTT. Amino acids: CASRPDRVGNTIYF.

The chain uses TRBV11-3 and TRBJ1-1; 7 bases map to TRBD1. Germline trimming cut 4 bases from V and 3 bases from J; bases unmatched to any gene: 14. The CDR3 covers 17 residues. CDR1 SGHNT and CDR2 YENEEA come from the germline V gene. CDR3 loop: CASSSVYTGDGYTEAFF. DNA of the CDR3: TGTGCCAGCAGCTCCGTTTACACAGGGGACGGCTACACTGAAGCTTTCTTT.

V and J are TRBV19 and TRBJ2-3, with 8 bases identical to TRBD2. V dropped 9 bases and J dropped 6; count of bases not matched to a gene: 8. Germline V gene data show CDR1 as LNHDA and CDR2 as SQIVND (reference sequence). This CDR3 has 13 amino acids. CDR3 coding DNA: TGTGCCAGCGGGGGGGCCTTGACTGATACGCAGTATTTT. Its protein product is CASGGALTDTQYF. The variable domain in full, with the rest retrieved from reference TRBV19 and TRBJ2-3, is DGGITQSPKYLFRKEGQNVTLSCEQNLNHDAMYWYRQDPGQGLRLIYYSQIVNDFQKGDIAEGYSVSREKKESFPLTVTSAQKNPTAFYLCASGGALTDTQYFGPGTRLTVL.

The chain couples TRBV16 to TRBJ1-6; 8 positions agree with TRBD1. The CDR3 runs 14 residues. Trimming at V came to 5 bases and at J to 10 bases, leaving 7 bases not matched to a gene. Germline V gene data show CDR1 as KGHSY and CDR2 as FQNENV. The CDR3 protein is CASSTQGAGSPLHF. CDR3 coding DNA: TGTGCCAGCAGCACGCAGGGGGCAGGGTCACCCCTCCACTTT.

This chain connects TRBV5-1 to TRBJ2-5; 7 bases agree with TRBD1. Germline V gives CDR1 SGHRS, CDR2 YFSETQ. Trimming cost V 4 bases and J 4 bases; bases outside gene matches: 4. CDR3 length: 13 amino acids. The CDR3 is CASSVGQRETQYF. The CDR3, as DNA: TGCGCCAGCAGCGTGGGACAGAGAGAGACCCAGTACTTC.

The V gene is TRBV7-8, the J gene TRBJ2-2, with TRBD2 matching over 10 bases. J lost 2 bases, V lost 6 bases, and 9 bases had no gene match. CDR1 is SGHVS, CDR2 FQNEAQ, per germline. The CDR3 totals 17 residues. CDR3 in DNA: TGTGCCAGCAGAACTAGCGGGGTAGGGGCTAACACCGGGGAGCTGTTTTTT. It encodes CASRTSGVGANTGELFF. The variable domain in full, completed from reference TRBV7-8 and TRBJ2-2, reads GAGVSQSPRYKVAKRGQDVALRCDPISGHVSLFWYQQALGQGPEFLTYFQNEAQLDKSGLPSDRFFAERPEGSVSTLKIQRTQQEDSAVYLCASRTSGVGANTGELFFGEGSRLTVL.

This chain links TRBV25-1 with TRBJ1-1; D gene unclear. The CDR3 length is 13 residues. The germline V gene encodes CDR1 MGHDK and CDR2 SYGVNS. Between the trimmed V and J ends, which lost 5 bases and 7 bases, there was a span of 14 bases. CDR3 nucleotide sequence: TGTGCCAGCAGTCTTAGACCGACCGGTGAAGCTTTCTTT. Translating gives CASSLRPTGEAFF. The whole variable domain, remainder taken from reference TRBV25-1 and TRBJ1-1, is EADIYQTPRYLVIGTGKKITLECSQTMGHDKMYWYQQDPGMELHLIHYSYGVNSTEKGDLSSESTVSRIRTEHFPLTLESARPSHTSQYLCASSLRPTGEAFFGQGTRLTVV.

The chain has TRBV19 and TRBJ1-5, with D maybe TRBD1 (5 bases). The germline gives CDR1 LNHDA, CDR2 SQIVND (reference sequence). CDR3 length: 16 residues. Trimming took 5 bases from V and 9 from J, leaving 23 bases between them. The CDR3 region has the DNA TGTGCCAGTAGTTCTTGGGATCTCGGGGGAGTGCGGCCCCAGCATTTT. Translated, it gives CASSSWDLGGVRPQHF.

V is TRBV21-1 and J is TRBJ1-6. TRBV21-1 is given as a pseudogene. This CDR3 spans 15 amino acids. The CDR3 loop reads CASSKDREDNSPLHF. In DNA form, the CDR3 reads TGTGCCAGCAGCAAAGATCGGGAGGATAATTCACCCCTCCACTTT.

Only a few counts were recorded for this clone. J is TRBJ1-1 and V is TRBV5-5; D remains ambiguous. Looked up from germline, CDR1 is SGHKS and CDR2 is YYEKEE (reference sequence). V lost 5 bases and J lost 5, with 7 bases in between. The CDR3 is made up of 11 amino acids. The CDR3 coding sequence is TGTGCCAGCAGGGACTCAACTGAAGCTTTCTTT. As protein: CASRDSTEAFF.

The CDR3 DNA reads TGTGCCAGCAGCTTGACAGGGGGCTCTGAAGCTTTCTTT. Translation gives CASSLTGGSEAFF. The chain employs TRBV11-3 and TRBJ1-1; 10 nucleotides align to TRBD1. The CDR3 extends over 13 amino acids. Germline V CDR1 and CDR2: SGHNT, YENEEA. Losses at the gene ends were 3 bases for V and 6 bases for J; bases not matched to a gene: 1.

The rearrangement uses TRBV18 and TRBJ2-7; the D gene is possibly TRBD2 (5 bases). This CDR3 is built from 12 residues. The germline CDR1 and CDR2 sequences are KGHSH and LQKENI. Trimming left V 4 bases short and J 6 bases short, with 10 bases between. The CDR3 DNA reads TGTGCCAGCTCACTTCAGGAGGCCGAGCAGTACTTC. It translates to CASSLQEAEQYF.

This clone appeared a few times. V is TRBV6-6 and J is TRBJ2-7; perhaps TRBD1 as D (7 bases). V lost 7 bases and J 0 bases, leaving 16 bases between the germline ends. Per the germline V gene, CDR1 is MNHNY and CDR2 is SVGAGI (reference sequence). The CDR3 loop spans 15 amino acids. The CDR3 region is CASTGRTGLSYEQYF. The CDR3, as DNA: TGTGCCAGCACGGGGAGGACAGGACTCTCCTACGAGCAGTACTTC.

This clone was recorded only once. The chain links TRBV7-6 to TRBJ2-5, with D tentatively TRBD1 or TRBD2 (6 bases each). With 5 bases removed from V and 2 bases from J, the gap between germline ends came to 12 bases. CDR3 length equals 14 residues. The germline V gene has CDR1 SGHVS and CDR2 FNYEAQ. Written as DNA, the CDR3 is TGTGCCAGCAGCCCCCAAGGGGGGCAAGAGACCCAGTACTTC. This sequence encodes CASSPQGGQETQYF.

The genes are TRBV6-1 and TRBJ1-6; 7 positions match TRBD1. With 7 bases clipped from V and 1 base from J, the junction kept 4 bases outside the gene matches. The germline CDR1 and CDR2 sequences are MNHNS and SASEGT. The CDR3 runs to 15 residues. The CDR3 protein is CASILQGSYNSPLHF. The CDR3, as DNA: TGTGCCAGCATCCTACAGGGGTCCTATAATTCACCCCTCCACTTT.

The chain links TRBV7-3 to TRBJ1-1; D gene ambiguous. V was clipped by 6 bases and J by 1 base, with 9 bases between them. Germline CDR1 reads SGHTA; CDR2 reads FQGTGA. This CDR3 contains 13 residues. The CDR3, as DNA: TGTGCCAGCAGATCCACAGCGAACACTGAAGCTTTCTTT. It yields the protein CASRSTANTEAFF.

The CDR3 DNA sequence: TGTGCCAGCAGTTACCGGGGAGTTGGCACAGATACGCAGTATTTT. The encoded protein is CASSYRGVGTDTQYF. The chain couples TRBV6-5 to TRBJ2-3, with D possibly being TRBD2 (5 bases). Trimming removed 2 bases at V and 1 base at J, with 10 bases between. This CDR3 has 15 amino acids. The V gene's germline CDR1 is MNHEY and CDR2 SVGAGI.